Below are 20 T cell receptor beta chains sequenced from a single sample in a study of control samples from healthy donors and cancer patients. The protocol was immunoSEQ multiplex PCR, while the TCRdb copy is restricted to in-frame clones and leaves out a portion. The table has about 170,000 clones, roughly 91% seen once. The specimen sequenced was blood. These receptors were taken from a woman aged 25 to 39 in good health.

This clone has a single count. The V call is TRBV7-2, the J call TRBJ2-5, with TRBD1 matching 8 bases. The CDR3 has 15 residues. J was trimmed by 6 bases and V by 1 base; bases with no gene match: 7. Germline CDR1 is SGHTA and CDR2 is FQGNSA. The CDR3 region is CASSLVGQGTKTQYF. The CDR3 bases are TGTGCCAGCAGCTTAGTTGGACAGGGAACGAAGACCCAGTACTTC.

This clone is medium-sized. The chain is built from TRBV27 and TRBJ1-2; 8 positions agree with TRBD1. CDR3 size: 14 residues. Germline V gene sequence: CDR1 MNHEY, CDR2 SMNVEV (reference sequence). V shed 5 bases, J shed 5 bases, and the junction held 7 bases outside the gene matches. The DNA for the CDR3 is TGTGCCAGCAGTCACCGGGACAGGCCGTATGGCTACACCTTC. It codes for CASSHRDRPYGYTF.

The CDR3 bases are TGTGCCAGCAGTTTTTCAGATACGCAGTATTTT. Translating gives CASSFSDTQYF. The chain recombines TRBV12-3 or TRBV12-4 with TRBJ2-3; D gene uncertain. Trimming shortened V by 3 bases and J by 4 bases, and 2 bases separated the two germline ends. The CDR3 totals 11 residues.

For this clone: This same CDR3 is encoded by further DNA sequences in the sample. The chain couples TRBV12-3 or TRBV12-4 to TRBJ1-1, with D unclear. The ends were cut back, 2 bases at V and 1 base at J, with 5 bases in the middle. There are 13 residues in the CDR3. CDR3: CASSLLRNTEAFF. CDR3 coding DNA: TGTGCCAGCAGTTTACTGCGGAACACTGAAGCTTTCTTT.

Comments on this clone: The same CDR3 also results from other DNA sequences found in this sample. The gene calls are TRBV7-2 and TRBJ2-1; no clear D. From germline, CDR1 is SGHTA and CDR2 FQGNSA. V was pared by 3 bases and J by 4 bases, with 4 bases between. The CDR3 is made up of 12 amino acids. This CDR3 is CASSFRYNEQFF. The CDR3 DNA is TGTGCCAGCAGCTTCAGGTACAATGAGCAGTTCTTC.

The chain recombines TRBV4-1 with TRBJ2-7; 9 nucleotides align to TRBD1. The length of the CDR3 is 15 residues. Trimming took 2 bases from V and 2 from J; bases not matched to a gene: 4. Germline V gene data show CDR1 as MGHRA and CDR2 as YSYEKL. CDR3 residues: CASSQPTGGTYEQYF. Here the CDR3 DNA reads TGCGCCAGCAGCCAACCGACAGGGGGGACCTACGAGCAGTACTTC.

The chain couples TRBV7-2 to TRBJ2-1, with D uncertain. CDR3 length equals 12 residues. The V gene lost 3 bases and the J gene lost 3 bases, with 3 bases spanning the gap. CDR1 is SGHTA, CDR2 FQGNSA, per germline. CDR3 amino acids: CASSFSYNEQFF. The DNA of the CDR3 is TGTGCCAGCAGCTTTAGCTACAATGAGCAGTTCTTC.

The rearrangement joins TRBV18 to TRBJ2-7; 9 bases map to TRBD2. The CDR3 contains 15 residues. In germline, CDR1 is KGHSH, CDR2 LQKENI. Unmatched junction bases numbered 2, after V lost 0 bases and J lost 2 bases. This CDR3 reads CASSPPAGGTYEQYF. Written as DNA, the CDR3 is TGTGCCAGCTCACCACCGGCGGGGGGGACCTACGAGCAGTACTTC.

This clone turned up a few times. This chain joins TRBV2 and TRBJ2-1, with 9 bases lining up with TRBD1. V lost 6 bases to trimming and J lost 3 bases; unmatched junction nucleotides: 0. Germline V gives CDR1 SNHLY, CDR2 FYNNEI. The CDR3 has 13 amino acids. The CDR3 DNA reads TGTGCCAGCAGGACAGGGGGCTACAATGAGCAGTTCTTC. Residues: CASRTGGYNEQFF.

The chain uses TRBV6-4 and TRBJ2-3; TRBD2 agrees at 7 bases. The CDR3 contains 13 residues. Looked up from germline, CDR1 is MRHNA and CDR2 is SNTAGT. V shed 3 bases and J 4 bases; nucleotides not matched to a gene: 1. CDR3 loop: CASSERESDTQYF. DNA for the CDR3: TGTGCCAGCAGTGAGCGGGAGTCAGATACGCAGTATTTT.

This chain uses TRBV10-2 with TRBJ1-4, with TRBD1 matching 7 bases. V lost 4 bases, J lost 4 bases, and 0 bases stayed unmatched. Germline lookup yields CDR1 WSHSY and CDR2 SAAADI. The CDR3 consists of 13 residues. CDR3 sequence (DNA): TGCGCCAGCAGTGGACAGGGTAATGAAAAACTGTTTTTT. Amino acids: CASSGQGNEKLFF.

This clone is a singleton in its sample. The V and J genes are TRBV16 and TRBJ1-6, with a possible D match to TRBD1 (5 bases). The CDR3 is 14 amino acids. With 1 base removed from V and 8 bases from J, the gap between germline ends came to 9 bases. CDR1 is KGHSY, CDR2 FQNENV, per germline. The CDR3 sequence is CASSQYWGDSPLHF. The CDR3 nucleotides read TGTGCCAGCAGCCAATACTGGGGGGATTCACCCCTCCACTTT. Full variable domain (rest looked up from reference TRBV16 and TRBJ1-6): GEEVAQTPKHLVRGEGQKAKLYCAPIKGHSYVFWYQQVLKNEFKFLISFQNENVFDETGMPKERFSAKCLPNSPCSLEIQATKLEDSAVYFCASSQYWGDSPLHFGNGTRLTVT.

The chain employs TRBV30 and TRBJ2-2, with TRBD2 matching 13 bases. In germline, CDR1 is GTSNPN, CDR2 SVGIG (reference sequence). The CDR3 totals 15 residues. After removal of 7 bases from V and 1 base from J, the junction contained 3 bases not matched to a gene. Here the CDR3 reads CASRLAGGNTGELFF. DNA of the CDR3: TGTGCCTCAAGACTAGCGGGAGGGAACACCGGGGAGCTGTTTTTT.

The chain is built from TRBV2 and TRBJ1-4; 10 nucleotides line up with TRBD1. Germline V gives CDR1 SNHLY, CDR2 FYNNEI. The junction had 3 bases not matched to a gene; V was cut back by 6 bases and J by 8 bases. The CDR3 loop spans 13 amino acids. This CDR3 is CASRGTGAEKLFF. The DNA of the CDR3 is TGTGCCAGCAGGGGGACAGGGGCCGAAAAACTGTTTTTT.

CDR3: CASSLAQGSYEQYF. The CDR3 DNA reads as TGTGCCAGCAGCTTGGCTCAGGGATCCTACGAGCAGTACTTC. The genes are TRBV5-5 and TRBJ2-7; maybe TRBD1 (5 bases). This CDR3 region has 14 residues. The germline gives CDR1 SGHKS, CDR2 YYEKEE (reference sequence). The germline V and J ends were trimmed by 0 bases and 1 base, with 8 bases remaining between them.

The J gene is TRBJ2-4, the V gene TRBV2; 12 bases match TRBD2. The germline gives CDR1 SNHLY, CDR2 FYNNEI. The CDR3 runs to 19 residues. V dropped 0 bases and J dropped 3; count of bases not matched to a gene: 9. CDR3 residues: CASSEARLAGGPGKNIQYF. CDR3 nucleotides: TGTGCCAGCAGTGAAGCTAGGCTAGCGGGGGGGCCAGGCAAAAACATTCAGTACTTC. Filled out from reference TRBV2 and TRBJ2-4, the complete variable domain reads EPEVTQTPSHQVTQMGQEVILRCVPISNHLYFYWYRQILGQKVEFLVSFYNNEISEKSEIFDDQFSVERPDGSNFTLKIRSTKLEDSAMYFCASSEARLAGGPGKNIQYFGAGTRLSVL.

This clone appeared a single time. In nucleotides, the CDR3 is TGCGCCAGCAGCTTGCCCAGGGCTGGGGGCACAGATACGCAGTATTTT. Translating it yields CASSLPRAGGTDTQYF. The chain joins TRBV5-1 to TRBJ2-3; weak D call: TRBD1 (5 bases). The CDR3 sequence is 16 residues long. Trimming removed 1 base at V and 1 base at J, with 13 bases between. The germline CDR1 and CDR2 sequences are SGHRS and YFSETQ.

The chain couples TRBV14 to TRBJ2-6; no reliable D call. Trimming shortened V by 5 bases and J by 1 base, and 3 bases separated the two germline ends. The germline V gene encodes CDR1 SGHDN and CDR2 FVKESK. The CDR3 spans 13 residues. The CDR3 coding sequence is TGTGCCAGCAGCAATTCTGGGGCCAACGTCCTGACTTTC. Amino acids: CASSNSGANVLTF.

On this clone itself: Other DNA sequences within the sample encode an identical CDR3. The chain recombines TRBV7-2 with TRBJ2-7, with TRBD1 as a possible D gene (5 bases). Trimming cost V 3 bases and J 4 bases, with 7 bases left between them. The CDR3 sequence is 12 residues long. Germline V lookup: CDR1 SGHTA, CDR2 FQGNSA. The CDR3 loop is CASSLQGYEQYF. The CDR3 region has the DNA TGTGCCAGCAGCTTGCAGGGATACGAGCAGTACTTC.

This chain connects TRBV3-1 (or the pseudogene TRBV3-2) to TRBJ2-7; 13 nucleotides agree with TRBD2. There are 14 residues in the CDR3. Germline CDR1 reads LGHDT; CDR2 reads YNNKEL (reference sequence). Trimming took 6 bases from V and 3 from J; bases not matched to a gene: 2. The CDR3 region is CASSRTSGSYEQYF. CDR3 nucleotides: TGTGCCAGCAGTCGGACTAGCGGGAGCTACGAGCAGTACTTC.